The 2 T cell receptor beta chains in this list originate from one sample, sequenced in a study of CD8+ T cells in alopecia areata. Extraction and reverse transcription of RNA yielded cDNA as the sequencing template. Sequencing used immunoSEQ multiplex PCR; TCRdb keeps in-frame clones, though not all of them. The sample yields around 150,000 clones, 82% seen once. Documented treatment: oral pan-JAK inhibitor, 5-10 mg twice daily. Material: CD8+ T cells sorted from blood, obtained at week 4, from a patient treated with tofacitinib. These receptor sequences come from a human donor with alopecia areata.

This clone was observed a few times. The chain joins TRBV4-1 to TRBJ2-7; 9 positions agree with TRBD1. This CDR3 region has 16 residues. V lost 2 bases and J lost 3; bases outside the gene matches: 8. Germline lookup yields CDR1 MGHRA and CDR2 YSYEKL. The CDR3 sequence is CASSQPQRTGDYEQYF. CDR3 coding DNA: TGCGCCAGCAGCCAACCCCAGCGGACAGGGGACTACGAGCAGTACTTC.

The V gene is TRBV6-5, the J gene TRBJ2-1; D may be TRBD2 (6 bases). V was pared by 8 bases and J by 0 bases, with 14 bases between. Germline values: CDR1 MNHEY, CDR2 SVGAGI. The CDR3 runs to 15 residues. This CDR3 is CASWRGLSSYNEQFF. The CDR3 DNA is TGTGCCAGCTGGAGGGGCCTGAGCTCCTACAATGAGCAGTTCTTC.